This T cell receptor beta chain derives from a study of blood T cell repertoires in COVID-19. The germline gives CDR1 SEHNR, CDR2 FQNEAQ (reference sequence). The CDR3 covers 17 residues. The V gene lost 1 base and the J gene lost 1 base, with 16 bases spanning the gap. Participant age was roughly 18 to 95 years, and participants resided in fewer than 25 US areas. Recovered Cohort 3 donors showed two negative PCRs, clearance, or symptom resolution. The method was immunoSEQ multiplex PCR; TCRdb's version includes in-frame clones alone and lacks a portion of them. The data hold about 260,000 clones, with more than 80% observed a single time.

The sequence was collected from a woman aged 18-35 years who had recovered from COVID-19. The rearrangement uses TRBV7-9 and TRBJ1-2, with D unclear. Sequenced: PBMCs or T cells enriched from blood (not recorded which). The CDR3 reads CASSLVGDFTLNYGYTF. CDR3 coding DNA: TGTGCCAGCAGCTTAGTCGGGGATTTTACTCTTAACTATGGCTACACCTTC.